This TCR beta chain was documented in a study of T-cell memory formation after mild COVID-19. The 5'RACE method, run with constant-segment primers, produced TCR alpha and TCR beta cDNA libraries (carrying sample barcodes and UMIs). TCRdb called the 5' RACE reads again in MiXCR, with one record for every CDR3 protein. In the table there are around 200,000 distinct CDR3 sequences, around 8.8% of which are singletons. Between the trimmed V and J ends, which lost 4 bases and 0 bases, there was a span of 11 bases. CDR1 and CDR2 from the germline V gene are ENHRY and SYGVKD. The CDR3 is made up of 15 amino acids. There are a few counts of this clonotype. The antigen remains undetermined. General study findings and limits: Of the contracting clones, CD4+ ones lay mainly in CM and EM, and CD8+ ones in EMRA.

This TCR came from a man aged 18 to 35 who had mild COVID-19 (a few samples of this study predate the infection). Cell type and time point are not known. The gene calls are TRBV10-3 and TRBJ2-3; a weak D match, TRBD1 (5 bases). The sequenced material came from PBMCs or a T cell subset sorted from them (not recorded which). The CDR3 spells CAISAQDTSTDTQYF. The CDR3 DNA follows: TGTGCCATCAGTGCACAGGATACTAGCACAGATACGCAGTATTTT.